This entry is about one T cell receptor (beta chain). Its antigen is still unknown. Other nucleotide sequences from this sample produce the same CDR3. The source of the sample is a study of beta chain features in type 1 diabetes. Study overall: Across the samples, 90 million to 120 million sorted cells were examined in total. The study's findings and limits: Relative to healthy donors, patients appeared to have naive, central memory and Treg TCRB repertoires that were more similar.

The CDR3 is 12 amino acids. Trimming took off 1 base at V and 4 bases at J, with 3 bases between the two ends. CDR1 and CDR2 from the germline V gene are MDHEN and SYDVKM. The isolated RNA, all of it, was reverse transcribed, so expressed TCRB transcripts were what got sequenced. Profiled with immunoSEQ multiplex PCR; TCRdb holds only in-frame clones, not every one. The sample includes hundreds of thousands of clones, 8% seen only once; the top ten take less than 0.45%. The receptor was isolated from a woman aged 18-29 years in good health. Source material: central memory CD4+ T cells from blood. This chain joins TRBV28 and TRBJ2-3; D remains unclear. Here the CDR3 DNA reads TGTGCCAGCAGTTTATTATCAGATACGCAGTATTTT. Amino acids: CASSLLSDTQYF.